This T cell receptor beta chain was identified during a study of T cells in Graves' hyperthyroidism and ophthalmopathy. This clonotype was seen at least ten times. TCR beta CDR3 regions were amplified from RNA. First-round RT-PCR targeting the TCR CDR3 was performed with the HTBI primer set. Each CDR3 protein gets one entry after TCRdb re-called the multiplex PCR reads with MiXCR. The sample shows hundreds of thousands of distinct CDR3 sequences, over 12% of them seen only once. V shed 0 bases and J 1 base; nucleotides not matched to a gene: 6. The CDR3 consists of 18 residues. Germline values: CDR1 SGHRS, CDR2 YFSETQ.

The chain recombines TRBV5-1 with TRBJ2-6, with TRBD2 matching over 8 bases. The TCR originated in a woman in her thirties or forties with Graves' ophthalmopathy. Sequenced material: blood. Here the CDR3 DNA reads TGCGCCAGCAGCTTGGTTACTAGCGGATATTCTGGGGCCAACGTCCTGACTTTC. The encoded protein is CASSLVTSGYSGANVLTF.